These 6 T cell receptor beta chains came from one sample sequenced in a study of shared clonotypes between healthy human individuals. Generated by immunoSEQ multiplex PCR, the TCRdb table keeps only in-frame clones and is missing some. The data show approximately 400,000 clones, 95% to 97% seen once. The sequencing sample was made of memory CD8+ T cells sorted from blood. The subset denotes: CD45RO+ cells pooled with CCR7-negative TemRA cells. The receptors originated from a man aged 30 to 39 in good health.

This chain links TRBV2 with TRBJ2-7; 11 bases are shared with TRBD2. Germline V CDR1 and CDR2: SNHLY, FYNNEI. The ends lost 8 bases at V and 3 bases at J; junction bases unmatched: 9. The CDR3 is 15 amino acids. The CDR3 DNA reads as TGTGCCAGCGTATCTGGACTAGCGGGTTACTACGAGCAGTACTTC. Its translation is CASVSGLAGYYEQYF.

This chain links TRBV2 with TRBJ2-1; 10 bases fit TRBD2. Germline V gene data show CDR1 as SNHLY and CDR2 as FYNNEI. Trimming cost V 6 bases and J 4 bases; bases outside gene matches: 18. This CDR3 has 19 amino acids. The CDR3 loop is CASRIGVAGGQGPYNEQFF. In DNA, the CDR3 is TGTGCCAGCAGAATAGGGGTAGCGGGAGGCCAGGGACCTTACAATGAGCAGTTCTTC. The full variable domain, with the rest looked up from reference TRBV2 and TRBJ2-1, is EPEVTQTPSHQVTQMGQEVILRCVPISNHLYFYWYRQILGQKVEFLVSFYNNEISEKSEIFDDQFSVERPDGSNFTLKIRSTKLEDSAMYFCASRIGVAGGQGPYNEQFFGPGTRLTVL.

This sequence joins TRBV19 and TRBJ2-5; the match to TRBD2 covers 14 bases. The CDR3 sequence is 19 residues long. Germline trimming cut 3 bases from V and 2 bases from J; bases unmatched to any gene: 11. Germline V lookup: CDR1 LNHDA, CDR2 SQIVND (reference sequence). The CDR3 bases are TGTGCCAGTAGTATGGGACTAGCGGGAGCCCTCGCGGCTCAAGAGACCCAGTACTTC. Amino acid sequence: CASSMGLAGALAAQETQYF.

The V and J genes are TRBV5-8 and TRBJ2-7, with D tentatively TRBD1 (6 bases). Trimming cost V 1 base and J 0 bases, with 20 bases left between them. The CDR3 consists of 18 residues. Germline V gives CDR1 SGHTS, CDR2 YDEGEE. Written as DNA, the CDR3 is TGTGCCAGCAGCTTGCCAGGGGCTCAAAGGGCTCCCTCCTACGAGCAGTACTTC. Protein sequence: CASSLPGAQRAPSYEQYF.

The chain couples TRBV19 to TRBJ2-2, with D perhaps assigned TRBD1 or TRBD2 (5 bases each). Germline-derived CDR1 and CDR2 are LNHDA and SQIVND (reference sequence). The CDR3 loop spans 15 amino acids. With 6 bases removed from V and 0 bases from J, the gap between germline ends came to 11 bases. CDR3 nucleotide sequence: TGTGCCAGTAGGACCGGGACGGCGAACACCGGGGAGCTGTTTTTT. Encoded protein: CASRTGTANTGELFF.

This chain links TRBV5-1 with TRBJ2-3, with TRBD2 matching over 10 bases. Per germline, CDR1 SGHRS and CDR2 YFSETQ. Trimming removed 3 bases from V and 1 base from J; junction bases left unmatched: 8. This CDR3 contains 17 residues. DNA of the CDR3: TGCGCCAGCAGCTCCCTCCTAGCGGGAGTAGGCACAGATACGCAGTATTTT. It encodes CASSSLLAGVGTDTQYF.